This T cell receptor (beta chain) was retrieved from a study of T cell changes during pregnancy in multiple sclerosis. Germline lookup yields CDR1 MNHNS and CDR2 SASEGT. CDR3 length: 15 residues. V gave up 7 bases and J gave up 8 bases; unmatched junction bases: 14. Only in-frame clones appear in the TCRdb table, and some are missing; sequencing was by immunoSEQ multiplex PCR. The top ten clones hold about 1% of a sample with about 44,000 clones, about 96% of them seen once. This rearrangement joins TRBV6-1 to TRBJ2-1, with TRBD2 identical over 7 bases. Sequences were derived from peripheral blood, sampled in the second trimester of pregnancy. The sequence was collected from a female donor with multiple sclerosis, enrolled in a pregnancy study. The CDR3 DNA is TGTGCCAGCACCAAATACGGGGGAGGGCCGCATGAGCAGTTCTTC. It translates to CASTKYGGGPHEQFF.